The 31 T cell receptor beta chains below come from one sample, sequenced in a study of technical replicates of blood from a handful of donors. Libraries were prepared by immunoSEQ multiplex PCR; TCRdb keeps only in-frame clonotypes and omits some of them. This table holds around 70,000 clones, around 97% found once. The sequenced sample was T cells isolated from PBMCs. The receptor set was obtained from a human donor in good health.

The rearrangement uses TRBV6-1 and TRBJ2-7; 7 bases are a match to TRBD1. V lost 6 bases, J lost 2 bases, and 4 bases stayed unmatched. Germline V gene data show CDR1 as MNHNS and CDR2 as SASEGT. The CDR3 extends over 13 amino acids. The CDR3 bases are TGTGCCAGCAGGTCCGGGACAGCCTACGAGCAGTACTTC. It is translated as CASRSGTAYEQYF.

This clone has a single count. The CDR3 coding sequence is TGTGCCAGCAGGGAGGGGCCGGCCTACTACGAGCAGTACTTC. It is translated as CASREGPAYYEQYF. The J gene is TRBJ2-7, the V gene TRBV6-5, with D possibly being TRBD2 (6 bases). Germline CDR1 and CDR2: MNHEY and SVGAGI. CDR3 length: 14 amino acids. V was cut by 6 bases and J by 3 bases, with 15 bases left in between.

The chain links TRBV5-1 to TRBJ2-2, with D tentatively TRBD1 (5 bases). Germline V gives CDR1 SGHRS, CDR2 YFSETQ. The V end lost 5 bases, the J end lost 0 bases, and 14 bases lay between the germline ends. This CDR3 contains 16 residues. CDR3 in amino acids: CASRTSGAPNTGELFF. DNA of the CDR3: TGCGCCAGCAGAACGTCTGGGGCGCCGAACACCGGGGAGCTGTTTTTT.

The chain employs TRBV7-9 and TRBJ1-1; maybe TRBD1 (5 bases). Per germline, CDR1 SEHNR and CDR2 FQNEAQ (reference sequence). The CDR3 is 14 residues long. Trimming removed 6 bases at V and 1 base at J, with 12 bases between. CDR3 amino acids: CASSWGDSNTEAFF. CDR3 DNA: TGTGCCAGCAGTTGGGGGGATTCGAACACTGAAGCTTTCTTT. Full variable domain (remainder filled in from reference TRBV7-9 and TRBJ1-1): DTGVSQNPRHKITKRGQNVTFRCDPISEHNRLYWYRQTLGQGPEFLTYFQNEAQLEKSRLLSDRFSAERPKGSFSTLEIQRTEQGDSAMYLCASSWGDSNTEAFFGQGTRLTVV.

V and J are TRBV29-1 and TRBJ2-1; 9 bases match TRBD1. Germline values: CDR1 SQVTM, CDR2 ANQGSEA. CDR3 size: 17 residues. V lost 6 bases to trimming and J lost 2 bases; unmatched junction nucleotides: 14. CDR3 loop: CSVPSSGQGTPYNEQFF. The CDR3 nucleotides read TGCAGCGTCCCTTCAAGTGGACAGGGGACTCCCTACAATGAGCAGTTCTTC.

V gene TRBV7-3 combines with J gene TRBJ2-7, with D possibly matching TRBD2 (7 bases). This CDR3 has 13 amino acids. In germline, CDR1 is SGHTA, CDR2 FQGTGA. V was cut by 2 bases and J by 5 bases, with 10 bases left in between. In DNA form, the CDR3 reads TGTGCCAGCAGCTTAGGCGGGGGCAACGAGCAGTACTTC. It translates to CASSLGGGNEQYF. The full variable domain, its missing parts supplied by reference TRBV7-3 and TRBJ2-7, is GAGVSQTPSNKVTEKGKYVELRCDPISGHTALYWYRQSLGQGPEFLIYFQGTGAADDSGLPNDRFFAVRPEGSVSTLKIQRTERGDSAVYLCASSLGGGNEQYFGPGTRLTVT.

This chain connects TRBV5-1 to TRBJ2-1, with D possibly matching TRBD2 (6 bases). Looked up from germline, CDR1 is SGHRS and CDR2 is YFSETQ. Trimming shortened V by 2 bases and J by 5 bases, and 23 bases separated the two germline ends. The CDR3 contains 18 residues. CDR3 nucleotides: TGCGCCAGCAGCTTTCGGGGGTTCGCGGACAACCCTAACAATGAGCAGTTCTTC. It specifies CASSFRGFADNPNNEQFF. Drawing the rest from reference TRBV5-1 and TRBJ2-1, the complete variable domain is KAGVTQTPRYLIKTRGQQVTLSCSPISGHRSVSWYQQTPGQGLQFLFEYFSETQRNKGNFPGRFSGRQFSNSRSEMNVSTLELGDSALYLCASSFRGFADNPNNEQFFGPGTRLTVL.

This clone was seen only once. The V call is TRBV4-1, the J call TRBJ1-2, with 7 bases aligning to TRBD1. The junction had 10 bases not matched to a gene; V was cut back by 0 bases and J by 9 bases. Germline loops: CDR1 MGHRA, CDR2 YSYEKL. This CDR3 contains 15 residues. The CDR3 nucleotides are TGCGCCAGCAGCCAAGAAGGGACAGCCGTTATTAGCTACACCTTC. Residues: CASSQEGTAVISYTF.

The CDR3 bases are TGTGCCAGCTCTGGGGGACAGGGTGGACAAGAGACCCAGTACTTC. Residues: CASSGGQGGQETQYF. The gene calls are TRBV18 and TRBJ2-5; 9 bases fit TRBD1. Germline-derived CDR1 and CDR2 are KGHSH and LQKENI. The CDR3 length is 15 residues. The J segment lost 2 bases and the V segment lost 6 bases, leaving 7 bases of the junction unmatched.

This clone was recorded once. CDR3 in amino acids: CASSQPSGPGGFYEQYF. In nucleotides, the CDR3 is TGCGCCAGCAGCCAACCCTCCGGCCCAGGGGGATTCTACGAGCAGTACTTC. The chain is built from TRBV4-1 and TRBJ2-7; 7 bases fit TRBD1. CDR3 size: 17 residues. V lost 2 bases, J lost 3 bases, and 13 bases stayed unmatched. Germline V gives CDR1 MGHRA, CDR2 YSYEKL.

The gene calls are TRBV4-1 and TRBJ1-2; D remains unclear. V lost 4 bases, J lost 3 bases, and 12 bases lay in between. The CDR3 is 14 residues long. Germline loops: CDR1 MGHRA, CDR2 YSYEKL. CDR3 loop: CASSRSLGDYGYTF. The CDR3 coding sequence is TGCGCCAGCAGCCGGAGCTTGGGAGACTATGGCTACACCTTC.

This clone was counted only a few times. This chain connects TRBV5-5 to TRBJ1-5; no firm D call. The CDR3 runs 15 residues. Trimming took 0 bases from V and 7 from J, leaving 14 bases between them. CDR1 and CDR2 from the germline V gene are SGHKS and YYEKEE (reference sequence). The CDR3 region has the DNA TGTGCCAGCAGCTTGGAGAGACAAGTCTCACAGCCCCAGCATTTT. Translation: CASSLERQVSQPQHF.

The CDR3 loop is CASSLWRDTEAFF. The CDR3, as DNA: TGTGCCAGCAGTTTATGGAGGGACACTGAAGCTTTCTTT. The chain is built from TRBV28 and TRBJ1-1; D is unclear. The germline V gene has CDR1 MDHEN and CDR2 SYDVKM. The CDR3 spans 13 residues. V was cut by 0 bases and J by 3 bases, with 5 bases left in between.

The V call is TRBV5-1, the J call TRBJ2-1; 7 bases are shared with TRBD2. Germline CDR1 reads SGHRS; CDR2 reads YFSETQ. Losses at the gene ends were 2 bases for V and 8 bases for J; bases not matched to a gene: 28. The CDR3 is made up of 21 amino acids. This chain's CDR3 is CASSFIGGGGLFSVLSYEQFF. CDR3 nucleotides: TGCGCCAGCAGCTTCATAGGAGGCGGGGGACTATTCTCGGTACTTTCTTATGAGCAGTTCTTC.

The V call is TRBV6-5, the J call TRBJ1-1, with D unresolved. Germline-derived CDR1 and CDR2 are MNHEY and SVGAGI. V was shortened by 0 bases and J by 1 base, with 3 bases between the two germline ends. The CDR3 contains 13 residues. CDR3 sequence reads: CASSYSRNTEAFF. The CDR3 bases are TGTGCCAGCAGTTACTCGAGGAACACTGAAGCTTTCTTT.

The J gene is TRBJ1-1, the V gene TRBV29-1, with D unclear. The CDR3 runs 13 residues. Germline V CDR1 and CDR2: SQVTM, ANQGSEA. The ends were cut back, 3 bases at V and 0 bases at J, with 8 bases in the middle. In DNA, the CDR3 is TGCAGCGTTGAGGGCAGGATGAACACTGAAGCTTTCTTT. As protein: CSVEGRMNTEAFF.

The genes are TRBV7-9 and TRBJ2-2; 7 bases agree with TRBD2. The CDR3 totals 14 residues. Germline CDR1 is SEHNR and CDR2 is FQNEAQ (reference sequence). The V gene end was trimmed by 3 bases and the J gene end by 4 bases; junction bases not matched to a gene: 2. This chain's CDR3 is CASSLGGGTGELFF. The CDR3 DNA is TGTGCCAGCAGCTTGGGCGGGGGCACCGGGGAGCTGTTTTTT.

About this clone: The germline gene is not matched at one end of the junction; a read error may be the cause. V usage is TRBV7-9 and J usage is TRBJ2-7; 11 bases match TRBD2. The CDR3 is made up of 15 amino acids. CDR1 and CDR2 from the germline V gene are SEHNR and FQNEAQ (reference sequence). CDR3 nucleotides: TGTGCCAGCAGCCTAGCGGGGGGTTACTCCTACGAGCAGTACTTC. Translating gives CASSLAGGYSYEQYF.

This chain connects TRBV28 to TRBJ2-7; tentative D call: TRBD2 (5 bases). CDR3 length: 15 residues. Trimming stripped 2 bases from V and 0 bases from J, with 11 bases between. Germline CDR1 is MDHEN and CDR2 is SYDVKM. The CDR3 sequence: CASSLEGRSSYEQYF. As DNA, the CDR3 is TGTGCCAGCAGTTTAGAGGGCCGGAGCTCCTACGAGCAGTACTTC.

This chain connects TRBV11-3 to TRBJ2-1; D possibly corresponds to TRBD2 (5 bases). Trimming removed 4 bases at V and 8 bases at J, with 12 bases between. Germline V gives CDR1 SGHNT, CDR2 YENEEA. The CDR3 has 13 residues. This chain's CDR3 is CASSSRVSDEQFF. The CDR3 DNA reads TGTGCCAGCAGCTCGAGGGTTTCGGATGAGCAGTTCTTC.

V usage is TRBV19 and J usage is TRBJ2-7; D may be TRBD2 (5 bases). The CDR3 contains 15 residues. V was pared by 3 bases and J by 2 bases, with 14 bases between. Germline assignment: CDR1 LNHDA and CDR2 SQIVND (reference sequence). The CDR3 reads CASSIQSGPTYEQYF. DNA for the CDR3: TGTGCCAGTAGTATTCAGAGCGGTCCTACCTACGAGCAGTACTTC. The entire variable domain, with the rest obtained from reference TRBV19 and TRBJ2-7, is as follows: DGGITQSPKYLFRKEGQNVTLSCEQNLNHDAMYWYRQDPGQGLRLIYYSQIVNDFQKGDIAEGYSVSREKKESFPLTVTSAQKNPTAFYLCASSIQSGPTYEQYFGPGTRLTVT.

V gene TRBV10-2 combines with J gene TRBJ2-7, with D hard to call. CDR1 is WSHSY, CDR2 SAAADI, per germline. CDR3 length: 10 residues. V dropped 10 bases and J dropped 5 bases, with 9 bases sitting between them. The CDR3 protein is CATGFNEQYF. The CDR3 DNA sequence: TGCGCCACCGGGTTTAACGAGCAGTACTTC.

This chain uses TRBV27 with TRBJ2-2; D uncertain. The CDR3 has 11 residues. The V gene lost 6 bases and the J gene lost 5 bases, with 4 bases spanning the gap. CDR1 and CDR2 from the germline V gene are MNHEY and SMNVEV (reference sequence). The CDR3 nucleotides are TGTGCCAGCAGCGGGACCGGGGAGCTGTTTTTT. This codes for CASSGTGELFF.

This chain uses TRBV7-8 with TRBJ2-7, with D maybe TRBD1 (6 bases). CDR3 length: 15 residues. The germline CDR1 and CDR2 sequences are SGHVS and FQNEAQ. V was pared by 1 base and J by 7 bases, with 17 bases between. Written as DNA, the CDR3 is TGTGCCAGCAGCTTAGGTTCCCAGGGGCTAGAGGAGCAGTACTTC. As protein: CASSLGSQGLEEQYF. Using reference TRBV7-8 and TRBJ2-7 for the parts outside the CDR3, the full variable domain is GAGVSQSPRYKVAKRGQDVALRCDPISGHVSLFWYQQALGQGPEFLTYFQNEAQLDKSGLPSDRFFAERPEGSVSTLKIQRTQQEDSAVYLCASSLGSQGLEEQYFGPGTRLTVT.

The chain combines TRBV4-2 with TRBJ2-7; 10 nucleotides align to TRBD1. The CDR3 is 15 residues long. Per germline, CDR1 LGHNA and CDR2 YNFKEQ. V was pared by 3 bases and J by 6 bases, with 8 bases of the junction left unmatched. The chain's CDR3 is CASSQSTGTGVEQYF. DNA of the CDR3: TGTGCCAGCAGCCAGTCTACCGGGACAGGGGTCGAGCAGTACTTC.

The rearrangement joins TRBV4-1 to TRBJ2-1; 9 bases map to TRBD2. Germline lookup yields CDR1 MGHRA and CDR2 YSYEKL. After removal of 1 base from V and 0 bases from J, the junction contained 4 bases not matched to a gene. The CDR3 contains 17 residues. CDR3: CASSQGISGSSYNEQFF. The DNA of the CDR3 is TGCGCCAGCAGCCAAGGGATTAGCGGGAGCTCCTACAATGAGCAGTTCTTC.

The chain is built from TRBV18 and TRBJ2-2; 10 bases align to TRBD1. V lost 5 bases to trimming and J lost 4 bases; unmatched junction nucleotides: 7. Germline V gives CDR1 KGHSH, CDR2 LQKENI. The CDR3 is made up of 16 amino acids. In DNA form, the CDR3 reads TGTGCCAGCTCATCCCGACAGGGGGCGAGCACCGGGGAGCTGTTTTTT. Translated: CASSSRQGASTGELFF.

The V call is TRBV10-3, the J call TRBJ1-1; 9 bases fit TRBD1. The J segment lost 0 bases and the V segment lost 1 base, leaving 15 bases of the junction unmatched. Germline lookup yields CDR1 ENHRY and CDR2 SYGVKD. The CDR3 is made up of 20 amino acids. The CDR3 DNA follows: TGTGCCATCAGTGAGTTCTTCGACAAAGGGACAGGGTCCATGAACACTGAAGCTTTCTTT. Protein sequence: CAISEFFDKGTGSMNTEAFF.

This chain connects TRBV5-6 to TRBJ1-1; D is ambiguous. V gave up 0 bases and J gave up 4 bases, with 7 bases separating them. This CDR3 has 13 amino acids. The germline CDR1 and CDR2 sequences are SGHDT and YYEEEE. CDR3 sequence reads: CASSLVRPTEAFF. The CDR3, as DNA: TGTGCCAGCAGCTTGGTCAGGCCCACTGAAGCTTTCTTT.

This sequence joins TRBV25-1 and TRBJ1-2; TRBD1 agrees at 8 bases. Germline loops: CDR1 MGHDK, CDR2 SYGVNS. The CDR3 covers 14 residues. Trimming at V came to 6 bases and at J to 4 bases, leaving 7 bases not matched to a gene. The CDR3 DNA follows: TGTGCCAGCAGCCTCGGACAGGGAGGCTATGGCTACACCTTC. The encoded protein is CASSLGQGGYGYTF.

The gene calls are TRBV18 and TRBJ2-7; 12 bases agree with TRBD2. The germline gives CDR1 KGHSH, CDR2 LQKENI. V lost 3 bases to trimming and J lost 6 bases; unmatched junction nucleotides: 12. The CDR3 extends over 17 amino acids. The CDR3 DNA reads TGTGCCAGCTCACCTCTCGGTCTAGCGGGAGGGCCTGCCGAGCAGTACTTC. Its protein is CASSPLGLAGGPAEQYF.